Listed below are T cell receptor beta chains from one sample, sequenced in a study of identical twins. Via MiXCR, TCRdb re-called the 5' RACE reads, giving one row per CDR3 protein. Of about 200,000 distinct CDR3 sequences in the sample, 5% to 7% were seen once. The same specimen was also included in a second study, on T cells expressing NK-cell markers.

Material: CD8+ T cells sorted from blood. The receptors were sampled from a woman in her late teens or twenties in good health. The CDR3 runs from the conserved cysteine through the conserved F or W. Fields, in order: clone size, J gene, D gene, V gene, CDR3 DNA, CDR3 protein. D genes are given only for firm matches. Size is stated for part of the rows, as once, few or many counts, or as a class when the clone is expanded.

- | TRBJ2-1 | - | TRBV13 | TGTGCCAGCAACTACGCGAGCTCCTACAATGAGCAGTTCTTC | CASNYASSYNEQFF
- | TRBJ1-1 | TRBD1 | TRBV2 | TGTGCCAGCAGACCGGGACAGACGATCCCTGAAGCTTTCTTT | CASRPGQTIPEAFF
many | TRBJ2-7 | - | TRBV12-3/TRBV12-4 | TGTGCCAGCAGTCTGACCGATCCTTACGAGCAGTACTTC | CASSLTDPYEQYF
- | TRBJ2-3 | - | TRBV20-1 | TGCAGTGCTACGCTCCCTGCGAGGGGAACAGATACGCAGTATTTT | CSATLPARGTDTQYF
- | TRBJ2-3 | - | TRBV9 | TGTGCCAGCAGCAAGGGAGGAGTTCGCACAGATACGCAGTATTTT | CASSKGGVRTDTQYF
few | TRBJ2-5 | - | TRBV7-8 | TGTGCCAGCAGCTTAGGACTAGACCACCAACACTTC | CASSLGLDHQHF
- | TRBJ1-3 | - | TRBV4-1 | TGCGCCAGCAGCCTCCTCGGGACTCCGAGTGACACCATATATTTT | CASSLLGTPSDTIYF
few | TRBJ1-2 | - | TRBV4-3 | TGCGCCAGCAGCCAAGAGAGGGTGGACTATGGCTACACCTTC | CASSQERVDYGYTF
few | TRBJ2-4 | - | TRBV12-3/TRBV12-4 | TGTGCCAGCAGATCCAGGGGTACCAAAAACATTCAGTACTTC | CASRSRGTKNIQYF
- | TRBJ2-7 | - | TRBV7-9 | TGTGCCAGCAACCCAGCCAGGGACTACGAGCAGTACTTC | CASNPARDYEQYF
many | TRBJ2-5 | TRBD1 | TRBV29-1 | TGCAGCGTTGATTGGGGGACAGTAGCAGGAGAGACCCAGTACTTC | CSVDWGTVAGETQYF
few | TRBJ2-3 | TRBD2 | TRBV7-2 | TGTGCCAGCAGCGCTAGCGGGGGCACAGATACGCAGTATTTT | CASSASGGTDTQYF
- | TRBJ2-7 | TRBD2 | TRBV10-3 | TGTGCCATCAAAGGGACTAGCGGGAGTAATTACGAGCAGTACTTC | CAIKGTSGSNYEQYF